The 2 T cell receptor beta chains in this list originate from one sample, sequenced in a study of blood T cell repertoires in COVID-19. The data were produced by immunoSEQ multiplex PCR, yet TCRdb's version contains in-frame clones alone and is incomplete. The profile shows 150,000 to 200,000 clones, approximately 94% of them singletons. Input material: peripheral blood. These receptors were obtained from a young man with COVID-19, enrolled during active disease.

The rearrangement joins TRBV7-2 to TRBJ1-1; a possible D gene is TRBD1 (5 bases). Trimming pared 1 base from V and 5 bases from J, leaving 11 bases between. Germline-derived CDR1 and CDR2 are SGHTA and FQGNSA. The CDR3 is 14 residues long. The CDR3 sequence: CASSLEGRGTEAFF. Written as DNA, the CDR3 is TGTGCCAGCAGCTTAGAGGGGCGGGGGACTGAAGCTTTCTTT.

The gene calls are TRBV4-1 and TRBJ1-2; tentative D call: TRBD1 (5 bases). The CDR3 consists of 14 residues. Germline V CDR1 and CDR2: MGHRA, YSYEKL. The V end was cut by 1 base, the J end by 5 bases, with 11 bases between. The CDR3 sequence is CASSQVPGLYGYTF. The CDR3 DNA follows: TGCGCCAGCAGCCAAGTACCAGGGCTTTATGGCTACACCTTC.